This is a list of T cell receptor beta chains from one sample in a study of cytotoxic CD8 clonotypes in ibrutinib-treated CLL. The repertoire was sequenced with immunoSEQ multiplex PCR; TCRdb's copy has only in-frame clones and lacks some. The data contain some 300,000 clones, around four fifths of them singletons. The source was PBMCs, collected before ibrutinib treatment. The receptors come from a human donor with chronic lymphocytic leukemia. CDR3s include the opening cysteine and the closing phenylalanine or tryptophan. D genes are given only for firm matches. Only part of the rows carry a size: once, few, many, or a class if the clone is expanded.

NA	TRBJ2-7	NA	TRBV4-1	TGCGCCAGCAGCCAAGACAGGGTAGTGCACGAGCAGTACTTC	CASSQDRVVHEQYF
TRBD2	TRBJ2-7	NA	TRBV20-1	TGCAGTGCTGGGACTACCGAGCAGTACTTC	CSAGTTEQYF
NA	TRBJ2-7	NA	TRBV6-5	TGTGCCAGCAGTTACTCGTCCCGGGGGACCTCCTACGAGCAGTACTTC	CASSYSSRGTSYEQYF
TRBD1	TRBJ2-1	NA	TRBV30	TGTGCCTGGAGTCCCCCTGACAGGGCTTTCTACAATGAGCAGTTCTTC	CAWSPPDRAFYNEQFF
NA	TRBJ1-2	few	TRBV9	TGTGCCAGCAGCGTAGAATTCGGGGGAGGCTATGGCTACACCTTC	CASSVEFGGGYGYTF
TRBD1	TRBJ2-5	NA	TRBV15	TGTGCCACCAGCACAGGACAGGGGAATACCCAGTACTTC	CATSTGQGNTQYF
TRBD1	TRBJ1-2	NA	TRBV28	TGTGCCAGCAGTCTAGGACAGGGATACTATGGCTACACCTTC	CASSLGQGYYGYTF
NA	TRBJ2-7	NA	TRBV6-6	TGTGCCAGCAGCACTACCCTCTACGAGCAGTACTTC	CASSTTLYEQYF
NA	TRBJ2-7	NA	TRBV27	TGTGCCAGCAGTCCGAACCACAGGGTGGGAAGTGACGAGCAGTACTTC	CASSPNHRVGSDEQYF
NA	TRBJ2-7	NA	TRBV13	TGTGCCAGCAGCTCTTCCCAGATCCACTCCTACGAGCAGTACTTC	CASSSSQIHSYEQYF
NA	TRBJ2-7	NA	TRBV4-2	TGTGCCAGCAGCCAAGATAGGGCGGGCGCCTACGAGCAGTACTTC	CASSQDRAGAYEQYF
NA	TRBJ1-4	few	TRBV5-1	TGCGCCAGCAGCTTGGACAGGCGGGAATATGAAAAACTGTTTTTT	CASSLDRREYEKLFF
NA	TRBJ2-2	NA	TRBV5-4	TGTGCCAGCAGCTTGGTGTCCTCCACCGGGGAGCTGTTTTTT	CASSLVSSTGELFF
NA	TRBJ1-1	NA	TRBV7-2	TGTGCCAGCAGCTCTTCAGGCTTAAGGTACGAGAACACTGAAGCTTTCTTT	CASSSSGLRYENTEAFF
NA	TRBJ2-7	few	TRBV6-5	TGTGCCAGCAGTGGCCGGGAAAGATCTTCCTACGAGCAGTACTTC	CASSGRERSSYEQYF
NA	TRBJ2-7	NA	TRBV10-3	TGTGCCATCAACCAGGGGATCAAGTACGAGCAGTACTTC	CAINQGIKYEQYF
TRBD2	TRBJ2-5	NA	TRBV7-6	TGTGCCAGCAGCTTAGCGGGAGGGCTCGAGACCCAGTACTTC	CASSLAGGLETQYF
TRBD2	TRBJ2-7	once	TRBV30	TGTGCCTGGAGTCTCGGGAGGTTCTACGAGCAGTACTTC	CAWSLGRFYEQYF
TRBD2	TRBJ2-1	few	TRBV2	TGTGCCAGCAGTGACCTCTTAGCGGGATTCAACAATGAGCAGTTCTTC	CASSDLLAGFNNEQFF
NA	TRBJ1-2	NA	TRBV28	TGTGCCAGCAGTTTAACCCAGGGAGGTTACACCTTC	CASSLTQGGYTF
TRBD1	TRBJ1-1	NA	TRBV10-2	TGCGCCAGCAGTGAATTTTCGAAACAGGGGAAGGAAGCTTTCTTT	CASSEFSKQGKEAFF
NA	TRBJ1-5	few	TRBV19	TGTGCCAGTCACCGGGTGGGGGGCGGCAATCAGCCCCAGCATTTT	CASHRVGGGNQPQHF
NA	TRBJ1-5	NA	TRBV27	TGTGCCAGCAGAGACAGACGGAGCAATCAGCCCCAGCATTTT	CASRDRRSNQPQHF
NA	TRBJ1-2	NA	TRBV10-3	TGTGCCATTGGACTGTTAAACTATGGCTACACCTTC	CAIGLLNYGYTF
TRBD1	TRBJ2-5	once	TRBV5-1	TGCGCCAGCAGCTTGTTGACAGGGGATTACCAAGAGACCCAGTACTTC	CASSLLTGDYQETQYF
TRBD1	TRBJ2-7	NA	TRBV28	TGTGCCATTAGGGGACAGACCTACGAGCAGTACTTC	CAIRGQTYEQYF
NA	TRBJ2-7	NA	TRBV9	TGTGCCAGCAGCGTTGGGGGAGTCCCAACCTACGAGCAGTACTTC	CASSVGGVPTYEQYF
NA	TRBJ2-4	NA	TRBV6-5	TGTGCCAGCAGCCGGGGGAGCAAAAACATTCAGTACTTC	CASSRGSKNIQYF